This TCR beta chain was sequenced during a study of cytotoxic CD8 clonotypes in ibrutinib-treated CLL. TCRdb's table, derived via immunoSEQ multiplex PCR, lists solely in-frame clones and lacks some. The sample lists over 120,000 clones, more than 75% occurring once. This CDR3 spans 12 amino acids. In germline, CDR1 is PRHDT, CDR2 FYEKMQ (reference sequence). V lost 8 bases to trimming and J lost 4 bases, with 11 bases between them. This clonotype was sampled from a human donor with chronic lymphocytic leukemia. The rearrangement links TRBV13 to TRBJ1-1; D may be TRBD1 (6 bases). The material was PBMCs, obtained after 36 months of ibrutinib treatment. This CDR3 reads CASQGWATEAFF. CDR3 coding DNA: TGTGCCAGCCAGGGGTGGGCCACTGAAGCTTTCTTT.